This T cell receptor (beta chain) is from a study of cytomegalovirus exposure and HLA in healthy donors. CDR3 size: 16 residues. The V and J ends lost 0 bases and 2 bases, in that order; junction bases with no gene match: 2. Germline values: CDR1 SGHRS, CDR2 YFSETQ. PCR involved 60 Vbeta and 13 Jbeta primers. Sequencing used immunoSEQ multiplex PCR; TCRdb keeps in-frame clones, though not all of them. Its table records around 130,000 clones. This receptor was obtained from a woman aged 40 to 50 in good health and CMV-seronegative. The chain carries TRBV5-1 and TRBJ2-3; 11 bases line up with TRBD2. The sequencing sample was made of PBMCs. The CDR3 coding sequence is TGCGCCAGCAGCTTGGAACTAGCGGGGGCCACAGATACGCAGTATTTT. Translation: CASSLELAGATDTQYF.